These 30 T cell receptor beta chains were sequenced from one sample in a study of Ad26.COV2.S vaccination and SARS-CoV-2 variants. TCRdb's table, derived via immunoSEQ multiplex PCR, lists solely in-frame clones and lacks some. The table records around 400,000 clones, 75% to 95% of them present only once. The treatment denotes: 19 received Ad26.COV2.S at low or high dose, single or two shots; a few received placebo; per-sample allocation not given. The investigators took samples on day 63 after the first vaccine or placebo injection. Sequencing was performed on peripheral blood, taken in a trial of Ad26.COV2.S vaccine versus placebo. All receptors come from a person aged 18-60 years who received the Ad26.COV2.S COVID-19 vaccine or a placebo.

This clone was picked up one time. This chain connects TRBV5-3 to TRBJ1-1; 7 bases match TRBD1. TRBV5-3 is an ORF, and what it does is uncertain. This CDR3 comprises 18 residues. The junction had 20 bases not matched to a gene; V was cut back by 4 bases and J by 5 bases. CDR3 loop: CARSPTGAPIFEVTEAFF. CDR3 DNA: TGTGCCAGAAGCCCTACAGGGGCCCCAATTTTTGAGGTGACTGAAGCTTTCTTT.

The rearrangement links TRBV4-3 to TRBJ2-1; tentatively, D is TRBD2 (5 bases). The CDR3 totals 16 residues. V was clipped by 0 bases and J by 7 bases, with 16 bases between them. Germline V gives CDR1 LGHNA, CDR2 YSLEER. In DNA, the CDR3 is TGCGCCAGCAGCCAAGATTCCGGGGTTCCCTTAAATGAGCAGTTCTTC. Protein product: CASSQDSGVPLNEQFF.

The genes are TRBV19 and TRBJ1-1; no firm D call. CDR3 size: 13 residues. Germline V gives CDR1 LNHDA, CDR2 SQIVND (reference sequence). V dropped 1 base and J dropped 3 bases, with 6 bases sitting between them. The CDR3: CASSIGGDTEAFF. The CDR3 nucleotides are TGTGCCAGTAGTATAGGGGGTGACACTGAAGCTTTCTTT.

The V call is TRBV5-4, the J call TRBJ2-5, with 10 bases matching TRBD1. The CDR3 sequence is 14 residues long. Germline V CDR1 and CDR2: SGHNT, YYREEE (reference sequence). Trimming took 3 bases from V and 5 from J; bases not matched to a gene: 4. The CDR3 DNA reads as TGTGCCAGCAGCTCTGGACAGGGGGTTGAGACCCAGTACTTC. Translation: CASSSGQGVETQYF.

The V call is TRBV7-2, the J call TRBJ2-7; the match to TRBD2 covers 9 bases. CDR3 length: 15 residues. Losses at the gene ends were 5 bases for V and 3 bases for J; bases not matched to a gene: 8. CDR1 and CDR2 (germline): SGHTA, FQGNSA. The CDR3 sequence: CASSPRGLAGYEQYF. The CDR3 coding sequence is TGTGCCAGCAGCCCCCGGGGACTAGCAGGCTACGAGCAGTACTTC.

CDR3 sequence: CASNPDRLYNEQFF. The CDR3, as DNA: TGTGCCAGTAACCCAGACAGGCTCTACAATGAGCAGTTCTTC. The chain couples TRBV19 to TRBJ2-1; D is possibly TRBD1 (6 bases). The V end was cut by 7 bases, the J end by 3 bases, with 13 bases between. Germline CDR1 reads LNHDA; CDR2 reads SQIVND (reference sequence). This CDR3 spans 14 amino acids. Drawing the rest from reference TRBV19 and TRBJ2-1, the complete variable domain is DGGITQSPKYLFRKEGQNVTLSCEQNLNHDAMYWYRQDPGQGLRLIYYSQIVNDFQKGDIAEGYSVSREKKESFPLTVTSAQKNPTAFYLCASNPDRLYNEQFFGPGTRLTVL.

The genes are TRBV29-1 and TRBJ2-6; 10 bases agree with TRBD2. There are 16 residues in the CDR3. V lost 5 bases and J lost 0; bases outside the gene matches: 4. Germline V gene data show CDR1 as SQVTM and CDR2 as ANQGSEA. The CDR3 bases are TGCAGCGTTAGACTAGCGGGCCTCTCTGGGGCCAACGTCCTGACTTTC. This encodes CSVRLAGLSGANVLTF.

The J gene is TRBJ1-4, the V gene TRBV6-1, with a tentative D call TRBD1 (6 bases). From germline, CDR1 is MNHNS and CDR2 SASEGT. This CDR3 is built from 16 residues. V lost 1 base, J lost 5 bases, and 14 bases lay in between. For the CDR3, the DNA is TGTGCCAGCAGTGAAGGTCTCCAGGGGTCCAATGAAAAACTGTTTTTT. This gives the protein CASSEGLQGSNEKLFF.

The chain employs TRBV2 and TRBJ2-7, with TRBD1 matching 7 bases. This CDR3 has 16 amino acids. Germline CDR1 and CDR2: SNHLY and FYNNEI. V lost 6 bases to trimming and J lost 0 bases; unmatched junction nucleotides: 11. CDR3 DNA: TGTGCCAGCAGGAATTGGGACAGCAGGGACTCCTACGAGCAGTACTTC. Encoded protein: CASRNWDSRDSYEQYF.

DNA for the CDR3: TGTGCCAGCAGTGGAGAGGATACGCAGTATTTT. Amino acids: CASSGEDTQYF. The J gene is TRBJ2-3, the V gene TRBV25-1; no firm D call. Germline V gene lookup returns CDR1 MGHDK and CDR2 SYGVNS. The V end lost 4 bases, the J end lost 6 bases, and 5 bases lay between the germline ends. This CDR3 is built from 11 residues.

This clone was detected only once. CDR3 bases: TGTGCCAGCAGTTACAATCCGGGAGAGGACACCGGGGAGCTGTTTTTT. This codes for CASSYNPGEDTGELFF. The chain uses TRBV6-2 or TRBV6-3 and TRBJ2-2, with D tentatively TRBD2 (6 bases). The germline V gene has CDR1 MNHEY and CDR2 SVGEGT. Trimming cost V 2 bases and J 3 bases, with 13 bases left between them. The CDR3 covers 16 residues.

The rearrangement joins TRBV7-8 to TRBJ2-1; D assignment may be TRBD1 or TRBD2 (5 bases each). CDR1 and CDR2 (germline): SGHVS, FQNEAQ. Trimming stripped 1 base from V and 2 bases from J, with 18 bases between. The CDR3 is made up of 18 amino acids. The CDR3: CASSLEFDGGPPYNEQFF. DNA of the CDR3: TGTGCCAGCAGCTTAGAATTTGATGGGGGACCACCCTACAATGAGCAGTTCTTC.

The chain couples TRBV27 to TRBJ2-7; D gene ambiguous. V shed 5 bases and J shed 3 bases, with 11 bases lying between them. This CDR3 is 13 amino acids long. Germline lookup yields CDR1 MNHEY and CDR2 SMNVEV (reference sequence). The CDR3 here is CASSKAEYYEQYF. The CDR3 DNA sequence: TGTGCCAGCAGTAAGGCCGAATACTACGAGCAGTACTTC.

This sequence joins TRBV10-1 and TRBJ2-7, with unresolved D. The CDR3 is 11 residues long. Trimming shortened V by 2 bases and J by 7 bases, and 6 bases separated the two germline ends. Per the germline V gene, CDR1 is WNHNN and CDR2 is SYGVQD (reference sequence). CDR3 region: CASSETDEQYF. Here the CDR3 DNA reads TGCGCCAGCAGTGAGACTGATGAGCAGTACTTC.

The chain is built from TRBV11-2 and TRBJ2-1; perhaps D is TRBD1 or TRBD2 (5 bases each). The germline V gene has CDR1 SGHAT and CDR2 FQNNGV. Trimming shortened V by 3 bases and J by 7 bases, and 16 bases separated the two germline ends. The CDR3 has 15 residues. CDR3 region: CASSFQDIRGNEQFF. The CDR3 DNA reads TGTGCCAGCAGCTTTCAGGACATCCGCGGGAATGAGCAGTTCTTC.

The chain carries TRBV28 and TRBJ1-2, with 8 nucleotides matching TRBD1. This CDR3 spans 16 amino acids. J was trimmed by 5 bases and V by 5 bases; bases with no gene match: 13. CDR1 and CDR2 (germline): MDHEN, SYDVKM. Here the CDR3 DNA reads TGTGCCAGCAGTCCCCCCCTGGGACAGGCCTCATATGGCTACACCTTC. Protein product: CASSPPLGQASYGYTF.

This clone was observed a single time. The CDR3 coding sequence is TGTGCCAGCAGTACTACGGTGAACACTGAAGCTTTCTTT. It specifies CASSTTVNTEAFF. The V gene is TRBV12-3 or TRBV12-4, the J gene TRBJ1-1; D is uncertain. This CDR3 spans 13 amino acids. The V end was cut by 5 bases, the J end by 0 bases, with 7 bases between.

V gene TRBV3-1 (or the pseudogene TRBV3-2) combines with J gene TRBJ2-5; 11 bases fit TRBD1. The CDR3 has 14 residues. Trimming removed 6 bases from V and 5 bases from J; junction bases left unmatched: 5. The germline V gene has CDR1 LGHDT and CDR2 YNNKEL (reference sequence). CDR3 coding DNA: TGTGCCAGCAGTCGGACAGGGGGCAGGGAGACCCAGTACTTC. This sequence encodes CASSRTGGRETQYF.

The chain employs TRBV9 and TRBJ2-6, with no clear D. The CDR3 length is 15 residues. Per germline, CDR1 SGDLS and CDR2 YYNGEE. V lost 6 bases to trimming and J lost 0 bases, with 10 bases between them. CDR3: CASKLSISGANVLTF. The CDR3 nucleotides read TGTGCCAGCAAGTTGAGCATCTCTGGGGCCAACGTCCTGACTTTC.

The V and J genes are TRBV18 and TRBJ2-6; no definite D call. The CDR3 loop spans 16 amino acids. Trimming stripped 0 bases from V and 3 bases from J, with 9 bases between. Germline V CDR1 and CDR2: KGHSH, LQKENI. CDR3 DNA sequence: TGTGCCAGCTCACCACCGTGGGGTCGTGGGGCCAACGTCCTGACTTTC. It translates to CASSPPWGRGANVLTF.

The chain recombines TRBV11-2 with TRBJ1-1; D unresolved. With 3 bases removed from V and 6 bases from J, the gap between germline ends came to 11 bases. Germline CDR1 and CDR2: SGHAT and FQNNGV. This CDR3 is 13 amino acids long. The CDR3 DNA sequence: TGTGCCAGCAGCTTTTACCAGGAGCCTGAAGCTTTCTTT. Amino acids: CASSFYQEPEAFF.

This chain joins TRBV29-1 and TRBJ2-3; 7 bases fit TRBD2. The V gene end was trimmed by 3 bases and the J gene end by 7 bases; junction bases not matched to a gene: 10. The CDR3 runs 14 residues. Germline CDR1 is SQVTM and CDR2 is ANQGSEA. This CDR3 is CSVDSGGRRYTQYF. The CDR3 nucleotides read TGCAGCGTTGATTCGGGCGGGAGAAGGTATACGCAGTATTTT.

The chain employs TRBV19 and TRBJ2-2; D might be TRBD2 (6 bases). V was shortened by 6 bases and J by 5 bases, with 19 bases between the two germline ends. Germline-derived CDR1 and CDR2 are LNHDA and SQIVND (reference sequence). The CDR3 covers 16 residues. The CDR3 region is CASRGGPLGRTGELFF. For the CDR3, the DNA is TGTGCCAGTAGGGGAGGACCCCTAGGTCGGACCGGGGAGCTGTTTTTT.

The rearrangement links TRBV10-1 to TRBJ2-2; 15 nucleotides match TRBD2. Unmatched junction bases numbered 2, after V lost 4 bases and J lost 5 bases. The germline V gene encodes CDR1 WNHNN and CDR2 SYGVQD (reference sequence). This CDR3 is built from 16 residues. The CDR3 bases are TGCGCCAGCAGTGGGACTAGCGGGAGGGGGACCGGGGAGCTGTTTTTT. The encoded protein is CASSGTSGRGTGELFF.

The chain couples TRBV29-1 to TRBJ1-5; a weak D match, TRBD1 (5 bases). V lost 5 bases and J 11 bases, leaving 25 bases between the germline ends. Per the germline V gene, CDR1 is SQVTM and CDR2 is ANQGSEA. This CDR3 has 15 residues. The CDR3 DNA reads TGCAGCGTTCCGGATCCGCGCGGGGGGGGAGCGACCCAGCATTTT. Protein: CSVPDPRGGGATQHF.

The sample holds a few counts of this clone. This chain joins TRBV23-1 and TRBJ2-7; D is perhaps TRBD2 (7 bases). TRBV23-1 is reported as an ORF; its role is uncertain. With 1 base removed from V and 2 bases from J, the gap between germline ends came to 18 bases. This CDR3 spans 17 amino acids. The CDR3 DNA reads TGCGCCAGCAGTCAATTGGTTGAAGCGGGACAAACCTACGAGCAGTACTTC. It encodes CASSQLVEAGQTYEQYF.

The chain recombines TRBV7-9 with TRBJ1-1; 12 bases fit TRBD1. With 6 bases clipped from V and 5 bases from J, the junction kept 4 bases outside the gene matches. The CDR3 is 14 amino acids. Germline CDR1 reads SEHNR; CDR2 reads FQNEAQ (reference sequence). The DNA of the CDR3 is TGTGCCAGCAGGCTGGGACAGGGGGCGACTGAAGCTTTCTTT. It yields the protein CASRLGQGATEAFF. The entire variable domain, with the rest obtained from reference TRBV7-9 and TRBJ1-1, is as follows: DTGVSQNPRHKITKRGQNVTFRCDPISEHNRLYWYRQTLGQGPEFLTYFQNEAQLEKSRLLSDRFSAERPKGSFSTLEIQRTEQGDSAMYLCASRLGQGATEAFFGQGTRLTVV.

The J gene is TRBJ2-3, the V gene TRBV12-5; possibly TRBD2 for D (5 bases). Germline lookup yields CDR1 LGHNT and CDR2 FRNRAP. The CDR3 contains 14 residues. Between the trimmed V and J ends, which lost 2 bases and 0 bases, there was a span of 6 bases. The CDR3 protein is CASGLTGSTDTQYF. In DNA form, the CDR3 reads TGTGCTAGTGGTTTGACGGGGAGCACAGATACGCAGTATTTT.

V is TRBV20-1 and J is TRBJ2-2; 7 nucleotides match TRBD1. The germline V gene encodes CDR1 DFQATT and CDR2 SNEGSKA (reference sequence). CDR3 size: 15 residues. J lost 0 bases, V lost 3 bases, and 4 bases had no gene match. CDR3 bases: TGCAGTGCTAGTCGACAGGGTGCGAACACCGGGGAGCTGTTTTTT. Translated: CSASRQGANTGELFF.

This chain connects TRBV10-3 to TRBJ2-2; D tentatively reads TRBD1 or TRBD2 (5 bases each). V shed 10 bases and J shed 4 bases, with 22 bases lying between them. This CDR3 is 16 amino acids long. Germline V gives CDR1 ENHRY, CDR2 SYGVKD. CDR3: CATASEGRAATGELFF. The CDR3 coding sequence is TGTGCCACCGCCTCCGAGGGCAGGGCGGCCACCGGGGAGCTGTTTTTT.